The clone carrying this T cell receptor beta chain was detected only a few times. Its matching antigen is unknown. This sample is part of a study of shared clonotypes between healthy human individuals. Trimming shortened V by 5 bases and J by 3 bases, and 14 bases separated the two germline ends. CDR1 LNHDA and CDR2 SQIVND come from the germline V gene (reference sequence). The CDR3 spans 14 residues. As handled by the study authors: ImmunoSEQ gave junction-only sequences without quality scores, so filtering differed. Measured with immunoSEQ multiplex PCR; TCRdb has only the in-frame clones, and not every one. V and J calls and clone size follow that table, whereas D and trimming were derived from the DNA. The sample comprises about a million clones, about 80% of which are singletons, and 0.89% rests with the top ten. General study points: Larger richness was generally estimated for naive than memory subsets. The four-donor shared clonotypes exceeded non-shared clonotypes in generation probability, with non-shared ones scoring lower. An expected dependence of interdonor clonotype sharing on sequencing depth was noted.

The chain combines TRBV19 with TRBJ2-7; D ambiguous. The sequence was obtained from a young man in good health. Some clones in this sample may be carry-over from other donors' samples. Sequences were obtained from memory CD4+ T cells from PBMCs. Subset defined: CD45RA-negative fraction. DNA for the CDR3: TGTGCCAGTAGTGGGTATAGTGGGAACTACGAGCAGTACTTC. This sequence encodes CASSGYSGNYEQYF.